Listed below are T cell receptor beta chains from one sample, sequenced in a study of blood T cell repertoires in COVID-19. Measured with immunoSEQ multiplex PCR; TCRdb has only the in-frame clones, and not every one. The sample gives about 88,000 clones, about 88% of which show up once; roughly 2.8% is in the top ten. Sequencing was done on a sample of peripheral blood. These receptors came from a woman older than 75 with acute or convalescent COVID-19. Both conserved end residues are part of each CDR3. A D gene is named only where the DNA matches it firmly. Clone size, where shown, is once, few, many, or a class for clones that have expanded.

CDR3aa,CDR3nt,j_gene,abundance,d_gene,v_gene
CATSRGGFSNEQFF,TGTGCCACCAGCAGGGGAGGATTTAGTAATGAGCAGTTCTTC,TRBJ2-1,.,.,TRBV15
CASSPGLAGPIKRGAYEQFF,TGTGCCAGCTCACCGGGACTAGCGGGACCAATCAAAAGGGGAGCTTATGAGCAGTTCTTC,TRBJ2-1,few,TRBD2,TRBV18
CASGLKTSGVIQETQYF,TGTGCTAGTGGTTTGAAGACTAGCGGGGTGATCCAAGAGACCCAGTACTTC,TRBJ2-5,.,TRBD2,TRBV12-5
CASSLGYLGTDTQYF,TGTGCCAGCAGCTTAGGGTACCTAGGCACAGATACGCAGTATTTT,TRBJ2-3,.,.,TRBV7-3
CASSTDVTPSSYNEQFF,TGCGCCAGCAGCACCGACGTGACCCCTAGCTCCTACAATGAGCAGTTCTTC,TRBJ2-1,.,.,TRBV5-1
CASSVRGQGYNEQFF,TGTGCCAGCAGCGTTCGGGGACAGGGGTACAATGAGCAGTTCTTC,TRBJ2-1,.,TRBD1,TRBV9
CATSDAQGAGETQYF,TGTGCCACCAGTGACGCGCAGGGGGCGGGAGAGACCCAGTACTTC,TRBJ2-5,few,TRBD1,TRBV24-1
CASSLSQVYGYTF,TGTGCCAGCAGTTTAAGTCAGGTCTATGGCTACACCTTC,TRBJ1-2,.,.,TRBV28
CASSYIRETEAFF,TGTGCCAGCAGTTACATCCGGGAGACTGAAGCTTTCTTT,TRBJ1-1,.,.,TRBV6-6
CASKRNRGAETQYF,TGCGCCAGCAAGCGAAACAGGGGTGCAGAGACCCAGTACTTC,TRBJ2-5,.,TRBD1,TRBV5-1
CASSYRGHTEAFF,TGTGCCAGCAGTTACAGGGGTCACACTGAAGCTTTCTTT,TRBJ1-1,.,.,TRBV6-2/TRBV6-3
CASSREAFTNEKLFF,TGTGCCAGCAGCCGCGAGGCCTTTACTAATGAAAAACTGTTTTTT,TRBJ1-4,few,.,TRBV7-8
CASSLEQGSVEQFF,TGTGCCAGCAGTTTAGAACAGGGTAGCGTTGAGCAGTTCTTC,TRBJ2-1,.,.,TRBV2
CASSPGTVSNQPQHF,TGTGCCAGCAGCCCCGGGACAGTTAGCAATCAGCCCCAGCATTTT,TRBJ1-5,.,TRBD1,TRBV9
CTSSQPPWLAVAKNIQYF,TGCACCAGCAGCCAACCCCCATGGCTAGCGGTAGCCAAAAACATTCAGTACTTC,TRBJ2-4,.,.,TRBV1
CASSGWTGGDYGYTF,TGTGCCAGCAGTGGATGGACAGGGGGAGACTATGGCTACACCTTC,TRBJ1-2,.,TRBD1,TRBV2
CASSLSGQATNEKLFF,TGCGCCAGCAGCTTGTCCGGACAGGCAACTAATGAAAAACTGTTTTTT,TRBJ1-4,.,TRBD1,TRBV5-1
CASGSGGSSYNSPLHF,TGTGCCAGCGGGAGTGGGGGGAGCTCCTATAATTCACCCCTCCACTTT,TRBJ1-6,.,.,TRBV2
CASSNLGGNYGYTF,TGTGCCAGCAGCAACCTAGGGGGCAACTATGGCTACACCTTC,TRBJ1-2,.,TRBD1,TRBV5-5
CASSEQEAGANVLTF,TGTGCCAGCAGTGAACAGGAAGCTGGGGCCAACGTCCTGACTTTC,TRBJ2-6,once,.,TRBV6-1
CASSLRGTNTEAFF,TGCGCCAGCAGCTTGAGGGGGACGAACACTGAAGCTTTCTTT,TRBJ1-1,.,.,TRBV5-1
CSVRTSGNNEQFF,TGCAGCGTCCGGACTAGCGGGAACAATGAGCAGTTCTTC,TRBJ2-1,once,TRBD2,TRBV29-1
CASSPILGVAYGYTF,TGTGCCAGCAGCCCTATCCTCGGGGTCGCCTATGGCTACACCTTC,TRBJ1-2,.,.,TRBV7-2
CASSSTGGITEAFF,TGTGCCAGCAGTAGTACAGGGGGCATCACTGAAGCTTTCTTT,TRBJ1-1,.,TRBD1,TRBV6-5